Below are 9 T cell receptor beta chains sequenced from a single sample in a study of blood T cells in healthy people across ages. A second PCR, run for about 7 to 11 cycles, used a sample-barcoded 5' primer plus a J-beta primer mix. In TCRdb, the 5' RACE reads were re-called with MiXCR into one record per CDR3 protein. The sample has about 830,000 distinct CDR3 sequences, 62% seen once; the top ten hold 25% to 30%. Sequencing used blood. These receptors originate from a man under 40 in good health.

The chain couples TRBV10-3 to TRBJ1-5; no clear D gene. V lost 0 bases, J lost 2 bases, and 14 bases lay in between. This CDR3 comprises 17 residues. Germline V lookup: CDR1 ENHRY, CDR2 SYGVKD. The CDR3 coding sequence is TGTGCCATCAGTGAGTCGATCGGGGAGCGCGGCAATCAGCCCCAGCATTTT. Its translation: CAISESIGERGNQPQHF.

This chain uses TRBV13 with TRBJ2-1, with a possible D match to TRBD1 (5 bases). This CDR3 comprises 12 residues. Germline V gene sequence: CDR1 PRHDT, CDR2 FYEKMQ (reference sequence). V gave up 6 bases and J gave up 8 bases, with 11 bases separating them. CDR3 sequence: CASRGRADEQFF. The CDR3 DNA reads as TGTGCCAGCAGGGGGCGCGCCGATGAGCAGTTCTTC.

The genes are TRBV12-3 or TRBV12-4 and TRBJ2-1; 9 nucleotides agree with TRBD1. The trim removed 6 bases at V and 4 bases at J, leaving 7 bases unmatched. This CDR3 has 15 residues. CDR3 sequence (DNA): TGTGCCAGCAGCTCCGACAGGGGGGGATACAATGAGCAGTTCTTC. This sequence encodes CASSSDRGGYNEQFF.

The chain recombines TRBV20-1 with TRBJ2-1; 8 nucleotides align to TRBD1. This CDR3 is 14 amino acids long. After removal of 7 bases from V and 0 bases from J, the junction contained 5 bases not matched to a gene. CDR1 DFQATT and CDR2 SNEGSKA come from the germline V gene (reference sequence). In DNA form, the CDR3 reads TGCAGTGGGGGGACAGGTCGCTCCTACAATGAGCAGTTCTTC. This sequence encodes CSGGTGRSYNEQFF.

V is TRBV4-3 and J is TRBJ2-2; either TRBD1 or TRBD2 may fit D (5 bases each). CDR3 length equals 16 residues. The germline gives CDR1 LGHNA, CDR2 YSLEER. V shed 1 base and J shed 6 bases, with 15 bases lying between them. The CDR3 DNA sequence: TGCGCCAGCAGCCAAGTGCAACCCGAGGGACCCGGGGAGCTGTTTTTT. It codes for CASSQVQPEGPGELFF.

The CDR3 reads CSAVTPGKDYEQYF. As DNA, the CDR3 is TGCAGTGCTGTGACTCCCGGGAAGGACTACGAGCAGTACTTC. This chain uses TRBV20-1 with TRBJ2-7; a weak D match, TRBD2 (5 bases). Germline CDR1 reads DFQATT; CDR2 reads SNEGSKA (reference sequence). V was trimmed by 5 bases and J by 3 bases, leaving 17 bases between them. The CDR3 loop spans 14 amino acids.

The chain recombines TRBV7-9 with TRBJ1-2; no clear D. Trimming stripped 5 bases from V and 4 bases from J, with 23 bases between. Germline CDR1 reads SEHNR; CDR2 reads FQNEAQ (reference sequence). There are 17 residues in the CDR3. This CDR3 reads CASSPPEFVLGAYGYTF. CDR3 nucleotide sequence: TGTGCCAGCAGCCCCCCCGAGTTCGTCCTCGGCGCCTATGGCTACACCTTC. The variable domain in full, completed from reference TRBV7-9 and TRBJ1-2, reads DTGVSQNPRHKITKRGQNVTFRCDPISEHNRLYWYRQTLGQGPEFLTYFQNEAQLEKSRLLSDRFSAERPKGSFSTLEIQRTEQGDSAMYLCASSPPEFVLGAYGYTFGSGTRLTVV.

V gene TRBV25-1 combines with J gene TRBJ1-2, with D possibly matching TRBD1 (5 bases). The V and J ends lost 4 bases and 0 bases respectively, with 9 bases between them. This CDR3 region has 14 residues. Germline-derived CDR1 and CDR2 are MGHDK and SYGVNS. DNA for the CDR3: TGTGCCAGCAGTGCTGGGGGAACTAACTATGGCTACACCTTC. It specifies CASSAGGTNYGYTF.

This chain links TRBV7-2 with TRBJ1-6; weak D call: TRBD1 (5 bases). Germline CDR1 SGHTA, CDR2 FQGNSA. The CDR3 has 15 amino acids. V dropped 0 bases and J dropped 9 bases, with 12 bases sitting between them. The DNA of the CDR3 is TGTGCCAGCAGCTTAGCGATAGGGAGGGGTTCACCCCTCCACTTT. Translation gives CASSLAIGRGSPLHF.